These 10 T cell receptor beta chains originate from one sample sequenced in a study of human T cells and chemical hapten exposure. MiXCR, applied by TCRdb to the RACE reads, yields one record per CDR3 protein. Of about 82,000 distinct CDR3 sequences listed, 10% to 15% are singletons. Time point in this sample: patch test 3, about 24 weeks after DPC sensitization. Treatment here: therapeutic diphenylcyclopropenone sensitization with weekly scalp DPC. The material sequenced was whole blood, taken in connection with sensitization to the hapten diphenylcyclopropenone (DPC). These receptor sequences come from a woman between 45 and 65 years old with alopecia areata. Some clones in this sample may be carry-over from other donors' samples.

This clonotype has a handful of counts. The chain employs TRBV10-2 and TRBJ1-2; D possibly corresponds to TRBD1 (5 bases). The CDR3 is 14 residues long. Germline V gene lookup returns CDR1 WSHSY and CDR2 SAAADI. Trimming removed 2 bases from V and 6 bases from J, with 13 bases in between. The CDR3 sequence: CASSELGTHNGYTF. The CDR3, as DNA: TGCGCCAGCAGTGAGCTTGGGACTCACAATGGCTACACCTTC.

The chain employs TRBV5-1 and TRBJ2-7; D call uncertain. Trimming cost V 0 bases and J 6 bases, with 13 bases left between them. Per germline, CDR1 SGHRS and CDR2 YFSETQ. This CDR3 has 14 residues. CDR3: CASSLGPTGREQYF. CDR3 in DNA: TGCGCCAGCAGCTTGGGACCGACTGGGCGCGAGCAGTACTTC.

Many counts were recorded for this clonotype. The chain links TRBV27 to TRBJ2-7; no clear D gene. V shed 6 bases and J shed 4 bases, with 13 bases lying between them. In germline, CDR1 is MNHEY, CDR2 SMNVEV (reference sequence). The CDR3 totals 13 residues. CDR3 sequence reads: CASSPPVGYEQYF. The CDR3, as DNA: TGTGCCAGCAGCCCTCCTGTTGGGTACGAGCAGTACTTC.

The CDR3 sequence: CASSGPTSGGPQRRREQYF. The CDR3 DNA sequence: TGTGCCAGCAGTGGGCCTACTAGCGGGGGTCCCCAAAGACGCCGAGAGCAGTACTTC. V is TRBV2 and J is TRBJ2-7, with 11 bases identical to TRBD2. CDR1 and CDR2 from the germline V gene are SNHLY and FYNNEI. The J segment lost 7 bases and the V segment lost 4 bases, leaving 21 bases of the junction unmatched. The CDR3 consists of 19 residues.

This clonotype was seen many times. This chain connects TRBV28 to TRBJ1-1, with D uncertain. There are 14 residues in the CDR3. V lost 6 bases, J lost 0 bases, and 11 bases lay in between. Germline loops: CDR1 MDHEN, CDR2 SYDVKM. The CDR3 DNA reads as TGTGCCAGCAGGATGACACCTATGAACACTGAAGCTTTCTTT. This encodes CASRMTPMNTEAFF.

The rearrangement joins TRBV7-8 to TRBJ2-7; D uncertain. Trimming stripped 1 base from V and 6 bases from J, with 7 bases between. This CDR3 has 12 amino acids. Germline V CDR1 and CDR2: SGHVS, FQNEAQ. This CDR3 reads CASSLGGSEQYF. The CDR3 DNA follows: TGTGCCAGCAGCTTAGGGGGATCCGAGCAGTACTTC. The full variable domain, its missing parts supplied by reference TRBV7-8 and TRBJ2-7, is GAGVSQSPRYKVAKRGQDVALRCDPISGHVSLFWYQQALGQGPEFLTYFQNEAQLDKSGLPSDRFFAERPEGSVSTLKIQRTQQEDSAVYLCASSLGGSEQYFGPGTRLTVT.

The CDR3 nucleotides are TGTGCCAGCAGCGTAAAGAACTCTGGAAACACCATATATTTT. Its translation is CASSVKNSGNTIYF. The J gene is TRBJ1-3, the V gene TRBV9, with D unresolved. CDR3 length equals 14 residues. Deletions cut 1 base from V and 0 bases from J, with 5 bases between. CDR1 and CDR2 from the germline V gene are SGDLS and YYNGEE.

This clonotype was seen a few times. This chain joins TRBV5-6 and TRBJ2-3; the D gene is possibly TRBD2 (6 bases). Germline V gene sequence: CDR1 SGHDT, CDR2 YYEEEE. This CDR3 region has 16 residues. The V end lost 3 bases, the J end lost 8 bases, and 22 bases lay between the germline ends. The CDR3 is CASSYPGTGGAGTQYF. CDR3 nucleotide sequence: TGTGCCAGCAGCTACCCGGGGACTGGCGGAGCGGGTACGCAGTATTTT.

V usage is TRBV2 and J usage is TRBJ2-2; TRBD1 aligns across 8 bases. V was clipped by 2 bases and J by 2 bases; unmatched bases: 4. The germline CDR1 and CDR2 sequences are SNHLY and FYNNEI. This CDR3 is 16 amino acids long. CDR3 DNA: TGTGCCAGCAGTGAATATGGGACAGGAAACACCGGGGAGCTGTTTTTT. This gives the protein CASSEYGTGNTGELFF.

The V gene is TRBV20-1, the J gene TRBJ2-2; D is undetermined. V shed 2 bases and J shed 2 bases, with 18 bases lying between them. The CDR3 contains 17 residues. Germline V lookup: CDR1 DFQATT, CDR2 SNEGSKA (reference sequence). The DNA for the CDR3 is TGCAGTGCTAGACCTCCCGGCGGAGCTCTAAACACCGGGGAGCTGTTTTTT. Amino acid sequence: CSARPPGGALNTGELFF.